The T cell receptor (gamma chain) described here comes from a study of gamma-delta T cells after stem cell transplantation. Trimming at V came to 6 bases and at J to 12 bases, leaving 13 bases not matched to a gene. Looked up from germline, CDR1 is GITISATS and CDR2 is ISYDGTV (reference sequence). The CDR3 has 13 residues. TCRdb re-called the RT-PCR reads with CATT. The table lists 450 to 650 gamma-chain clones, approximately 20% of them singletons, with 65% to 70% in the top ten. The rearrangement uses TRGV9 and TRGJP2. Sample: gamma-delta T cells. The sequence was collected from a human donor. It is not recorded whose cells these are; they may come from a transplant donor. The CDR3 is CALWRIAVRIKTF. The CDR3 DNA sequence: TGTGCCTTGTGGCGAATCGCGGTTAGGATCAAGACGTTT.